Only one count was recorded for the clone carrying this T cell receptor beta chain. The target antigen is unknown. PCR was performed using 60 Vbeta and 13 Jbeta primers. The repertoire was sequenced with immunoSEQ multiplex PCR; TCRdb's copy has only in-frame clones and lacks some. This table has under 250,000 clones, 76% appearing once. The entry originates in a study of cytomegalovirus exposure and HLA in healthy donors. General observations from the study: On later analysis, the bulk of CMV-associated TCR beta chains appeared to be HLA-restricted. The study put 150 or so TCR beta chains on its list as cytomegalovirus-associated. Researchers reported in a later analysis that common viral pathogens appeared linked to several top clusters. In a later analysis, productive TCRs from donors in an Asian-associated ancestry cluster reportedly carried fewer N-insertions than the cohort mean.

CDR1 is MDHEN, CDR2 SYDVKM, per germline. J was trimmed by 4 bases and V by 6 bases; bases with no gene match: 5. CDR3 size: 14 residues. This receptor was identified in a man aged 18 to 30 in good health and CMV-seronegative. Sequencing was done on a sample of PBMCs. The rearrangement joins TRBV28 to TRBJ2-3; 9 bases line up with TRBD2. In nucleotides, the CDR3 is TGTGCCAGCAGGGGTAGCGGGAGTCCAGATACGCAGTATTTT. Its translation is CASRGSGSPDTQYF.